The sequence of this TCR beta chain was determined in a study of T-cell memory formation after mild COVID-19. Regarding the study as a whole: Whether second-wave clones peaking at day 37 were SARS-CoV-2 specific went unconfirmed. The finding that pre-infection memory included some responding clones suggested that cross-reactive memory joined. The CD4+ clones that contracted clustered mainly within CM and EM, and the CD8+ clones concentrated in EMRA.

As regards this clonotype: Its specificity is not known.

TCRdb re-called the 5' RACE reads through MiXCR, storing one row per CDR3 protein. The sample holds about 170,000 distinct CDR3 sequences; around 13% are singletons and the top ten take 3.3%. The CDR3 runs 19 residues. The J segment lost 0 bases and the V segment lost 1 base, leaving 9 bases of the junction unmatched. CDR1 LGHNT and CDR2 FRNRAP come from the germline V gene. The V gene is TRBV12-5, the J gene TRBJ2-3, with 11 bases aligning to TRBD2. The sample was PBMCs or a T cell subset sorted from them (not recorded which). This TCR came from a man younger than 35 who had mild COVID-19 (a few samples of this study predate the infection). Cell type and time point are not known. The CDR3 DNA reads TGTGCTAGTGGTTTGGGACTAGCGGGGTTATTCAATAGCACAGATACGCAGTATTTT. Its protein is CASGLGLAGLFNSTDTQYF. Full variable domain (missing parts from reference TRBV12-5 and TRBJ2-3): DARVTQTPRHKVTEMGQEVTMRCQPILGHNTVFWYRQTMMQGLELLAYFRNRAPLDDSGMPKDRFSAEMPDATLATLKIQPSEPRDSAVYFCASGLGLAGLFNSTDTQYFGPGTRLTVL.